This T cell receptor (beta chain) emerged from a study of shared clonotypes between healthy human individuals. Sequencing used immunoSEQ multiplex PCR; TCRdb keeps in-frame clones, though not all of them. Of about 1 million clones listed, 70% to 80% are singletons. Overall study results and limits: Despite large depth, rarefaction showed incomplete sorted-subset sequencing.

To note about this clone: The antigen is unknown.

This CDR3 spans 11 amino acids. Trimming cost V 3 bases and J 0 bases, with 2 bases left between them. CDR1 is GTSNPN, CDR2 SVGIG, per germline (reference sequence). The origin of this receptor is a man younger than 30 in good health. What was sequenced was memory CD4+ T cells sorted from blood. The subset is: CD45RA-negative fraction. The J gene is TRBJ1-1, the V gene TRBV30, with D unresolved. The CDR3 spells CAWRVNTEAFF. CDR3 nucleotides: TGTGCCTGGAGGGTGAACACTGAAGCTTTCTTT.